This TCR beta chain was observed in a study of OX40 agonist ivuxolimab in advanced cancers. For the study at large: An agonistic human IgG2 monoclonal antibody against OX40 (CD134) was given.

This clone appeared once. As yet, its antigen is unknown. Only in-frame clones appear in the TCRdb table, and some are missing; sequencing was by immunoSEQ multiplex PCR. The sample lists some 70,000 clones; over 80% were seen once. General study findings and limits: Among the least clonally expanded were partial responders at 0.1-3.0 mg/kg. In general, CD8+ T cells held more expanded clones than CD4+ did, on average.

Blood sampling was done at baseline, cycle 4 day 1, and cycle 7 day 1. The starting material was CD4+ or CD8+ T cells sorted from blood, obtained in a trial of the OX40 agonist ivuxolimab. The TCR was taken from an adult with an advanced solid tumor such as melanoma, head and neck, liver or kidney cancer.

DNA of the CDR3: TGCGCCAGCAGTATAGGACAGGGCAAAGAGACCCAGTACTTC. It is translated as CASSIGQGKETQYF. The rearrangement uses TRBV5-1 and TRBJ2-5; 8 bases are a match to TRBD1. Germline V gives CDR1 SGHRS, CDR2 YFSETQ. V lost 5 bases to trimming and J lost 3 bases; unmatched junction nucleotides: 6. The CDR3 covers 14 residues.